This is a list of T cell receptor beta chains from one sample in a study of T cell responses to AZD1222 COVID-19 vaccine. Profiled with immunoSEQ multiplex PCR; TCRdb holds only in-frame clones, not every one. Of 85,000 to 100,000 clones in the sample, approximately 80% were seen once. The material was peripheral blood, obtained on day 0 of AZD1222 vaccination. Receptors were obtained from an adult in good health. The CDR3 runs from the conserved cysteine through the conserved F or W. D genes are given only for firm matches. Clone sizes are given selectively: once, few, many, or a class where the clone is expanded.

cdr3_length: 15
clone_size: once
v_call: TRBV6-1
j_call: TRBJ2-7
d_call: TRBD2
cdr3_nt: TGTGCCAGCAGTGAAGGAAGCGGGAGTTCCTACGAGCAGTACTTC
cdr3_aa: CASSEGSGSSYEQYF

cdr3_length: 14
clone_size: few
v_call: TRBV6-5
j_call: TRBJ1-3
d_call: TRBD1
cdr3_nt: TGTGCCAGCAGTTACTCGACAGGGATTAACACCATATATTTT
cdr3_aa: CASSYSTGINTIYF

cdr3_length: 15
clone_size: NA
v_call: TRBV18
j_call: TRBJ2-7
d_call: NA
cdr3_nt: TGTGCCAGCTCACCACAGGGAGCCGGGATCGGGGAGCAGTACTTC
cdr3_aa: CASSPQGAGIGEQYF

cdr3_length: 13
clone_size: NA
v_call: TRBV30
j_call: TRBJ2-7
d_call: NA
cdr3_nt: TGTGCCTGGAGTATGGACACAGCCTACGAGCAGTACTTC
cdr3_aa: CAWSMDTAYEQYF

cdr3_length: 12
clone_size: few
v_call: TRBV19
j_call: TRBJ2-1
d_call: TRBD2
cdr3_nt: TGTGCCAGTGGGGACTACTACAATGAGCAGTTCTTC
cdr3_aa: CASGDYYNEQFF

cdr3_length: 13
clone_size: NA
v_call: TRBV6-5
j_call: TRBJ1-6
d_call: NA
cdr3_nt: TGTGCCAGCAAGACAGCGACGAATTCACCCCTCCACTTT
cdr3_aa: CASKTATNSPLHF

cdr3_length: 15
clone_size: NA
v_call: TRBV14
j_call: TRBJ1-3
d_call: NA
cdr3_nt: TGTGCCAGCAGCCCTTACGCAGGGAAGGAAAACACCATATATTTT
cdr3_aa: CASSPYAGKENTIYF

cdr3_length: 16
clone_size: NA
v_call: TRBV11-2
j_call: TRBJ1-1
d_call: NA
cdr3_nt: TGTGCCAGCAGCCCCGAGCCGGGGCGGGGGTATCCTGAAGCTTTCTTT
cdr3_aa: CASSPEPGRGYPEAFF

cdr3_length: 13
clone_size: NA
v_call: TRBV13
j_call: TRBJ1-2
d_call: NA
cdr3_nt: TGTGCCAGCAGCTCGGGTGGGGGCTATGGCTACACCTTC
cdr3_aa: CASSSGGGYGYTF

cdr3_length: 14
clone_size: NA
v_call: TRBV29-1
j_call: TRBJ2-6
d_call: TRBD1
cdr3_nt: TGCAGCGTAGACAGGGGCTCTGGGGCCAACGTCCTGACTTTC
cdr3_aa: CSVDRGSGANVLTF

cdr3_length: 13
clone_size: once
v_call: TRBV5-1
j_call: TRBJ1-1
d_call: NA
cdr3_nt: TGCGCCAGCAGCAGGGAAGGGGGCACTGAAGCTTTCTTT
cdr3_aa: CASSREGGTEAFF

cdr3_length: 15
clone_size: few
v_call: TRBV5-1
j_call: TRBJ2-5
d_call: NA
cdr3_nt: TGCGCCAGCAGCTTGGGGCTACAGGTCCAAGAGACCCAGTACTTC
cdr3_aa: CASSLGLQVQETQYF

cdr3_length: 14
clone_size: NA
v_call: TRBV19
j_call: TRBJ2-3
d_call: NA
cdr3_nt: TGTGCCAGTAGTTCAAGGAGGGTGGGCGATACGCAGTATTTT
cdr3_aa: CASSSRRVGDTQYF

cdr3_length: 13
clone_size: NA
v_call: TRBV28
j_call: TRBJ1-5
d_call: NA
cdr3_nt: TGTGCCAGCAGAGGGGATAGCAATCAGCCCCAGCATTTT
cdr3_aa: CASRGDSNQPQHF

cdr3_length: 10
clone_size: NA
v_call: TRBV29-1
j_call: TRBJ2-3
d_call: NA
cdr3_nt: TGCAGCGTTGATCTAGATACGCAGTATTTT
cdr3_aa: CSVDLDTQYF

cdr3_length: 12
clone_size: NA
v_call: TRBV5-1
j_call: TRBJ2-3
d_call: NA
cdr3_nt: TGCGCCAGCAGCACCGGGGCGGATACGCAGTATTTT
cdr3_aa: CASSTGADTQYF

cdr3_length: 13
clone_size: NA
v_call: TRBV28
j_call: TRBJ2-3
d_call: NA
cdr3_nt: TGTGCCAGCCAATTACCTAGCACAGATACGCAGTATTTT
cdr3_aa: CASQLPSTDTQYF

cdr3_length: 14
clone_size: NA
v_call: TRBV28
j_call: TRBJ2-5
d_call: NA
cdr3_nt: TGTGCCAGCACGCGGGGACCAGTACAAGAGACCCAGTACTTC
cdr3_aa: CASTRGPVQETQYF

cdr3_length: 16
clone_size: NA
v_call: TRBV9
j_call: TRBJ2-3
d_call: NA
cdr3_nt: TGTGCCAGCAGCGTTAGAGGGCAGTCCCACACAGATACGCAGTATTTT
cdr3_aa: CASSVRGQSHTDTQYF

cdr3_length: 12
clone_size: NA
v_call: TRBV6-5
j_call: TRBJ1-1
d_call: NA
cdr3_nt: TGTGCCAGCAGCCGCGCAGGGGAGGGAGCTTTCTTT
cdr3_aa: CASSRAGEGAFF

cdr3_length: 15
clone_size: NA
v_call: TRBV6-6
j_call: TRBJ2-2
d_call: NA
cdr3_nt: TGTGCCAGCAGTCCGAGGGGAGTGAACACCGGGGAGCTGTTTTTT
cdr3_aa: CASSPRGVNTGELFF

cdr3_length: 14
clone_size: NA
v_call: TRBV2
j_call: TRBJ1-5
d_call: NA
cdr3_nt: TGTGCCAGCAGTGAACTTTTTCCCAATCAGCCCCAGCATTTT
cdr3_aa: CASSELFPNQPQHF

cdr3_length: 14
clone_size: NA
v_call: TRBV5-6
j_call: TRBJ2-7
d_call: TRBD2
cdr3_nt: TGTGCCAGCAGCTTGGAACGGGAGGCCTACGAGCAGTACTTC
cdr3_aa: CASSLEREAYEQYF

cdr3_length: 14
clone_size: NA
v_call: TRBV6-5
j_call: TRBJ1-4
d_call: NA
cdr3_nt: TGTGCCAGTGGTAGGGACCGGAGAGGTGAAAAACTGTTTTTT
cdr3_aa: CASGRDRRGEKLFF

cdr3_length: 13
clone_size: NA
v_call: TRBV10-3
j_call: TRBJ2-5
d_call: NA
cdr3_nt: TGTGCCATCAGTGAAGGGGGAGGGGAGACCCAGTACTTC
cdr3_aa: CAISEGGGETQYF

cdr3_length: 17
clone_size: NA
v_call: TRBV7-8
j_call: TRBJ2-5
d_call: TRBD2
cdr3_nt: TGTGCCAGCAGCTTAAGTGCTTGGCTAGCGGGAGTGGAGACCCAGTACTTC
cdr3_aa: CASSLSAWLAGVETQYF

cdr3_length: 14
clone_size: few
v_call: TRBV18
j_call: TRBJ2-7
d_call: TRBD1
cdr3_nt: TGTGCCAGCTCACCAACCGACAGGGACTACGAGCAGTACTTC
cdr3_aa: CASSPTDRDYEQYF

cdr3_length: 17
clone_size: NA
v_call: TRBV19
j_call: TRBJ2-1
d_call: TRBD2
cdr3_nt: TGTGCCAGTAGTATACTCTATAGCGGGAGGGTATACAATGAGCAGTTCTTC
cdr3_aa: CASSILYSGRVYNEQFF

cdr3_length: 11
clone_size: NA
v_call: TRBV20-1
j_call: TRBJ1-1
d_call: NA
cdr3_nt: TGCAGTGCTAGAAAGACAGCTGAAGCTTTCTTT
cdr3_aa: CSARKTAEAFF

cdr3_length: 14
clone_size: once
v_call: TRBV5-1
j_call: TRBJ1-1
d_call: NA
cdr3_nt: TGCGCCAGCAGCTTAAAGAACCAGAACACTGAAGCTTTCTTT
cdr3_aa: CASSLKNQNTEAFF

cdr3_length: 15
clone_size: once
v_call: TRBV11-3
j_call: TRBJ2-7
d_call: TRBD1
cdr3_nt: TGTGCCAGCACTCCCCGACAGGGTTTCTCCTACGAGCAGTACTTC
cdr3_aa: CASTPRQGFSYEQYF

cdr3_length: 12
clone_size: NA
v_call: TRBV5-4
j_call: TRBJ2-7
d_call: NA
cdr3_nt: TGTGCCAGCAGCCGGGACTCCGAAGAGCAGTACTTC
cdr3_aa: CASSRDSEEQYF

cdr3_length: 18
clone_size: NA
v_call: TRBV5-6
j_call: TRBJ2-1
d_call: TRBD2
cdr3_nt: TGTGCCAGCAGCTTCGGGACTAGCGGGATCCTATCCTACAATGAGCAGTTCTTC
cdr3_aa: CASSFGTSGILSYNEQFF

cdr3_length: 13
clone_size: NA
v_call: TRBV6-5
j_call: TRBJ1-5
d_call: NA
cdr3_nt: TGTGCCAGCACCACTGCAGGGGATCAGCCCCAGCATTTT
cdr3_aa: CASTTAGDQPQHF

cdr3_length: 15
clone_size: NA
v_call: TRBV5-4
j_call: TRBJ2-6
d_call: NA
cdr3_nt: TGTGCCAGCAGCAATGCGAAAGCTGGGGCCAACGTCCTGACTTTC
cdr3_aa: CASSNAKAGANVLTF

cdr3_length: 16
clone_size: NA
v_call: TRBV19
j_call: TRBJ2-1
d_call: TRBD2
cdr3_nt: TGTGCCAGCTCTAGTATATCCAGCGGGAGGCCTTTAGAGCAGTTCTTC
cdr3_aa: CASSSISSGRPLEQFF

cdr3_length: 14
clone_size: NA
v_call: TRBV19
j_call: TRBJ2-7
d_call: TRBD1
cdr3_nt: TGTGCCAGTAGTAAAAGACAGGGCTCATACGAGCAGTACTTC
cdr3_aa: CASSKRQGSYEQYF

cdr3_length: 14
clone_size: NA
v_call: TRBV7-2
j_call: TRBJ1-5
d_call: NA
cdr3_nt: TGTGCCAGCAGCTTAGCGGGTTGGGGTCAGCCCCAGCATTTT
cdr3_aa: CASSLAGWGQPQHF

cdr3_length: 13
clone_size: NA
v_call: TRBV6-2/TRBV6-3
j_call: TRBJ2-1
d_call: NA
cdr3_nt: TGTGCCAGCAGTACAAGCCTCCGGGGGCTCTCCTTCTTC
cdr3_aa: CASSTSLRGLSFF

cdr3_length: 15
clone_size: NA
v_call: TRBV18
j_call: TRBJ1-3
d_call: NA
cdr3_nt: TGTGCCAGCTCACCAGTGGGCAGCTCTGGAAACACCATATATTTT
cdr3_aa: CASSPVGSSGNTIYF

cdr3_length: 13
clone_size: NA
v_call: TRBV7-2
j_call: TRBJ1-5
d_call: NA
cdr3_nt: TGTGCCAGCAGCCCCGATGGCACCCAGCCCCAGCATTTT
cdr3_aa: CASSPDGTQPQHF

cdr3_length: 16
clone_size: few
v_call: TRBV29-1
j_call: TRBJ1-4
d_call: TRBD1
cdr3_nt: TGCAGCGTTCCCTTTGCCGGGGACAGCGGGAATGAAAAACTGTTTTTT
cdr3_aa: CSVPFAGDSGNEKLFF

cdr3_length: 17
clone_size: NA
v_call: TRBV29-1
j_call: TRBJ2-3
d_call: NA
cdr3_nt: TGCAGCGTTGTTGTGGCCGGCGGCTGGGGGACCACAGATACGCAGTATTTT
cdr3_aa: CSVVVAGGWGTTDTQYF

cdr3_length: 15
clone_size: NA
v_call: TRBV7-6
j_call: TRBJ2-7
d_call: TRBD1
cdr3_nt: TGTGCCAGCAGCCGGGCCCGACAGGGGGTCTACGAGCAGTACTTC
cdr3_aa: CASSRARQGVYEQYF